Following are 21 T cell receptor beta chains from one sample sequenced in a study of cytomegalovirus exposure and HLA in healthy donors. PCR used 60 Vbeta primers and 13 Jbeta primers. Generated by immunoSEQ multiplex PCR, the TCRdb table keeps only in-frame clones and is missing some. The repertoire holds some 150,000 clones, with roughly 84% as singletons. Sequenced: PBMCs. The receptor source for this set is a woman in her late teens or twenties in good health and CMV-seronegative.

This clone has a single count. V and J are TRBV5-1 and TRBJ1-2, with 8 bases that match TRBD1. The CDR3 runs to 14 residues. With 0 bases clipped from V and 8 bases from J, the junction kept 6 bases outside the gene matches. CDR1 SGHRS and CDR2 YFSETQ come from the germline V gene. As DNA, the CDR3 is TGCGCCAGCAGCTTGGACAGGGGGACCGGCGGCTACACCTTC. Encoded protein: CASSLDRGTGGYTF.

The chain combines TRBV19 with TRBJ2-7, with 8 bases that match TRBD1. CDR3 size: 15 residues. V lost 5 bases and J lost 0; bases outside the gene matches: 6. Looked up from germline, CDR1 is LNHDA and CDR2 is SQIVND (reference sequence). The CDR3: CASSPTGGVSYEQYF. The DNA of the CDR3 is TGTGCCAGTAGTCCCACAGGGGGTGTCTCCTACGAGCAGTACTTC.

CDR3 amino acids: CASHAGEQPQHF. The CDR3 DNA follows: TGTGCCAGTCACGCAGGGGAACAGCCCCAGCATTTT. The gene calls are TRBV6-6 and TRBJ1-5, with D perhaps TRBD1 (6 bases). Germline V CDR1 and CDR2: MNHNY, SVGAGI (reference sequence). V dropped 9 bases and J dropped 7 bases, with 13 bases sitting between them. The CDR3 is 12 amino acids.

The chain links TRBV4-2 to TRBJ2-7, with 7 bases identical to TRBD1. V shed 6 bases and J 3 bases; nucleotides not matched to a gene: 11. The CDR3 spans 15 residues. The germline CDR1 and CDR2 sequences are LGHNA and YNFKEQ. The CDR3 spells CASSPGQALLYEQYF. CDR3 sequence (DNA): TGTGCCAGCAGTCCCGGACAGGCTTTGCTCTACGAGCAGTACTTC.

The rearrangement links TRBV7-2 to TRBJ2-1; D remains ambiguous. The length of the CDR3 is 13 residues. In germline, CDR1 is SGHTA, CDR2 FQGNSA. V was cut by 4 bases and J by 7 bases, with 11 bases left in between. The CDR3 loop is CASSWAEGNEQFF. The CDR3 coding sequence is TGTGCCAGCAGCTGGGCAGAAGGTAATGAGCAGTTCTTC.

The CDR3 DNA reads as TGCGCCAGCAGCCAAGACTCCGCTGGGCTATCCTACTACACCTTC. This codes for CASSQDSAGLSYYTF. The J gene is TRBJ1-2, the V gene TRBV4-1; D gene ambiguous. CDR1 and CDR2 (germline): MGHRA, YSYEKL. The CDR3 is 15 amino acids. Between the trimmed V and J ends, which lost 0 bases and 10 bases, there was a span of 18 bases.

The chain uses TRBV7-9 and TRBJ1-2; D is ambiguous. The germline CDR1 and CDR2 sequences are SEHNR and FQNEAQ (reference sequence). This CDR3 comprises 15 residues. V lost 5 bases and J lost 6, with 19 bases in between. CDR3 nucleotides: TGTGCCAGCAGCACCCGGCCAGAAGCGCGTAATGGCTACACCTTC. As protein: CASSTRPEARNGYTF.

The CDR3 sequence is CASSLRSGGATDTQYF. The CDR3, as DNA: TGTGCCAGCAGCTTACGGTCCGGGGGGGCCACAGATACGCAGTATTTT. V usage is TRBV7-2 and J usage is TRBJ2-3, with 8 bases aligning to TRBD2. From germline, CDR1 is SGHTA and CDR2 FQGNSA. The CDR3 consists of 16 residues. J was trimmed by 2 bases and V by 2 bases; bases with no gene match: 6.

The rearrangement uses TRBV14 and TRBJ2-3, with TRBD2 as a possible D gene (6 bases). In germline, CDR1 is SGHDN, CDR2 FVKESK. With 5 bases removed from V and 0 bases from J, the gap between germline ends came to 12 bases. This CDR3 spans 15 amino acids. CDR3 protein: CASSVGTRSTDTQYF. The DNA for the CDR3 is TGTGCCAGCAGCGTCGGGACTCGCAGCACAGATACGCAGTATTTT.

This chain uses TRBV2 with TRBJ2-1; 11 positions match TRBD2. V gave up 9 bases and J gave up 3 bases; unmatched junction bases: 1. The germline gives CDR1 SNHLY, CDR2 FYNNEI. There are 13 residues in the CDR3. CDR3 DNA sequence: TGTGCCAGGGGGACTAGCGGCTACAATGAGCAGTTCTTC. As protein: CARGTSGYNEQFF. Complete variable domain (other parts from reference TRBV2 and TRBJ2-1): EPEVTQTPSHQVTQMGQEVILRCVPISNHLYFYWYRQILGQKVEFLVSFYNNEISEKSEIFDDQFSVERPDGSNFTLKIRSTKLEDSAMYFCARGTSGYNEQFFGPGTRLTVL.

The sample holds a few counts of this clone. This rearrangement joins TRBV30 to TRBJ2-7; D remains unclear. Germline CDR1 GTSNPN, CDR2 SVGIG (reference sequence). V lost 0 bases to trimming and J lost 5 bases, with 11 bases between them. The CDR3 totals 13 residues. This chain's CDR3 is CAWSVGRRNEQYF. CDR3 DNA: TGTGCCTGGAGTGTGGGCAGAAGAAACGAGCAGTACTTC.

This clone was detected only a few times. The chain has TRBV6-5 and TRBJ2-2; 8 nucleotides align to TRBD1. V shed 6 bases, J shed 11 bases, and the junction held 5 bases outside the gene matches. Germline CDR1 MNHEY, CDR2 SVGAGI. The CDR3 spans 12 residues. The CDR3: CASRDRAAELFF. The CDR3 DNA is TGTGCCAGCAGGGACAGGGCGGCAGAGCTGTTTTTT.

This clone was seen a few times. V gene TRBV5-1 combines with J gene TRBJ2-3; a possible D gene is TRBD1 (6 bases). Per germline, CDR1 SGHRS and CDR2 YFSETQ. V was pared by 1 base and J by 1 base, with 7 bases between. The CDR3 has 14 amino acids. CDR3 bases: TGCGCCAGCAGCTTGCCAGGGGGCACAGATACGCAGTATTTT. This sequence encodes CASSLPGGTDTQYF.

The chain employs TRBV5-6 and TRBJ2-3; TRBD2 matches at 7 bases. The CDR3 spans 17 residues. V lost 3 bases and J lost 1; bases outside the gene matches: 11. CDR1 SGHDT and CDR2 YYEEEE come from the germline V gene. CDR3 DNA sequence: TGTGCCAGCAGCTGGGGCGGGCCTAGCGGTCGCACAGATACGCAGTATTTT. This sequence encodes CASSWGGPSGRTDTQYF.

The CDR3 DNA is TGTGCCAGCAGACCCCTCAGGGGGGTTTACGAGCAGTACTTC. Its translation: CASRPLRGVYEQYF. The rearrangement uses TRBV6-1 and TRBJ2-5; maybe TRBD1 (7 bases). The J call is uncertain, as TRBJ2-7 better fits the DNA end. Germline-derived CDR1 and CDR2 are MNHNS and SASEGT. The CDR3 runs to 14 residues.

The gene calls are TRBV5-4 and TRBJ1-2; TRBD1 matches 8 bases. The CDR3 has 14 amino acids. V lost 5 bases, J lost 2 bases, and 5 bases stayed unmatched. Germline-derived CDR1 and CDR2 are SGHNT and YYREEE (reference sequence). CDR3 nucleotide sequence: TGTGCCAGCAGGAAAGGACAGGGAAACTATGGCTACACCTTC. It is translated as CASRKGQGNYGYTF.

Remarks on this clone: Distinct nucleotide sequences in the sample also encode this CDR3. The rearrangement uses TRBV28 and TRBJ1-2; 8 bases map to TRBD1. This CDR3 spans 16 amino acids. Losses at the gene ends were 4 bases for V and 2 bases for J; bases not matched to a gene: 9. The germline CDR1 and CDR2 sequences are MDHEN and SYDVKM. The DNA of the CDR3 is TGTGCCAGCAGTTCTCCCAGGACAGGGAGGAACTATGGCTACACCTTC. Protein: CASSSPRTGRNYGYTF.

The chain uses TRBV25-1 and TRBJ2-7; D is perhaps TRBD1 (5 bases). Germline V lookup: CDR1 MGHDK, CDR2 SYGVNS. The ends were cut back, 4 bases at V and 5 bases at J, with 12 bases in the middle. The CDR3 covers 13 residues. The DNA for the CDR3 is TGTGCCAGCAGTGTCCAGGGTGCGCACGAGCAGTACTTC. Protein sequence: CASSVQGAHEQYF.

By proportion, this clone is large. The chain employs TRBV28 and TRBJ2-2; 9 bases agree with TRBD1. V trimming: 4 bases; J trimming: 3 bases; junction bases outside the gene matches: 3. This CDR3 has 15 amino acids. Germline loops: CDR1 MDHEN, CDR2 SYDVKM. CDR3 sequence reads: CASSSGQGHTGELFF. CDR3 sequence (DNA): TGTGCCAGCAGTTCCGGACAGGGGCACACCGGGGAGCTGTTTTTT.

The gene calls are TRBV7-9 and TRBJ2-5; weak D call: TRBD1 (6 bases). The germline V gene has CDR1 SEHNR and CDR2 FQNEAQ (reference sequence). Trimming took 5 bases from V and 4 from J, leaving 23 bases between them. This CDR3 region has 17 residues. The chain's CDR3 is CASSRTGTHPRRETQYF. In DNA form, the CDR3 reads TGTGCCAGCAGCCGGACCGGGACACACCCTAGAAGAGAGACCCAGTACTTC. The variable domain in full, completed from reference TRBV7-9 and TRBJ2-5, reads DTGVSQNPRHKITKRGQNVTFRCDPISEHNRLYWYRQTLGQGPEFLTYFQNEAQLEKSRLLSDRFSAERPKGSFSTLEIQRTEQGDSAMYLCASSRTGTHPRRETQYFGPGTRLLVL.

V usage is TRBV13 and J usage is TRBJ1-1; D might be TRBD1 (6 bases). Trimming removed 0 bases from V and 7 bases from J, with 12 bases in between. Germline V gene data show CDR1 as PRHDT and CDR2 as FYEKMQ (reference sequence). This CDR3 is built from 14 residues. CDR3 DNA: TGTGCCAGCAGCTTAGGGGCAGGGGCCAGTGAAGCTTTCTTT. This translates into CASSLGAGASEAFF. Full variable domain (remainder filled in from reference TRBV13 and TRBJ1-1): AAGVIQSPRHLIKEKRETATLKCYPIPRHDTVYWYQQGPGQDPQFLISFYEKMQSDKGSIPDRFSAQQFSDYHSELNMSSLELGDSALYFCASSLGAGASEAFFGQGTRLTVV.